This record covers a single T cell receptor beta chain. Libraries were prepared by immunoSEQ multiplex PCR; TCRdb keeps only in-frame clonotypes and omits some of them. The sample has about 2,900 clones, about 25% seen once. The data were taken from a study of T cells in localized non-small cell lung cancer. CDR1 is ENHRY and CDR2 is SYGVKD in the germline V gene. V lost 0 bases and J lost 3, with 9 bases in between. The CDR3 sequence is 15 residues long. This TCR was sampled from a male donor aged 60 or over with stage III lung adenocarcinoma. The chain uses TRBV10-3 and TRBJ1-5; tentative D call: TRBD1 (5 bases). Sequences were derived from lung tumor tissue, sampled before any cancer treatment. The CDR3 DNA reads TGTGCCATCAGTGAGTCGAAGGGGTCCAATCAGCCCCAGCATTTT. Translated: CAISESKGSNQPQHF.